The clone carrying this TCR beta chain was counted between two and nine times. Its antigen is undetermined. This entry comes from a study of blood T cells in healthy people across ages. Study-level findings and limits: Measured against age, TCR beta diversity per million T cells decreased in a roughly linear manner. Donor CMV status, an unknown factor, possibly confounded changes in expanded clonotypes.

The CDR3 sequence is 16 residues long. Trimming stripped 2 bases from V and 3 bases from J, with 16 bases between. Germline V gene data show CDR1 as MDHEN and CDR2 as SYDVKM. The second PCR ran roughly 6 to 12 cycles with a sample-barcoded 5' primer and J-beta primers. At least 3 million CDR3-containing paired-end reads were obtained per sample. TCRdb ran MiXCR on the 5' RACE reads and lists one entry per CDR3 protein. This table has 700,000 to 900,000 distinct CDR3 sequences, roughly 24% appearing once. A further study also used this sample, focusing on T cells of mothers and their children. That paper adds: Sequencing returned over 9 million TCR beta CDR3 reads per mother and about 3 million per child.

The source of this sequence is a boy aged 5-17 years in good health. The sequencing sample was made of blood. The chain employs TRBV28 and TRBJ1-2; D unresolved. CDR3 DNA sequence: TGTGCCAGCAGTTTAACGCTGTCTTCGGGAGACTATGGCTACACCTTC. It encodes CASSLTLSSGDYGYTF.